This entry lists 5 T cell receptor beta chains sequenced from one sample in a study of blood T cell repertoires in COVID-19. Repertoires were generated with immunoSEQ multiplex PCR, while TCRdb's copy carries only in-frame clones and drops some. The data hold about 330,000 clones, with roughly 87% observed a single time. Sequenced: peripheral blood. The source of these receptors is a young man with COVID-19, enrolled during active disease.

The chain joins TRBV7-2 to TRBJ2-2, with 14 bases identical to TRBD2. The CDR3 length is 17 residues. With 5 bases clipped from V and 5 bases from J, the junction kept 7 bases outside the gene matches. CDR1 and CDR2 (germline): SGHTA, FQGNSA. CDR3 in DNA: TGTGCCAGCAGCCCGGGACTAGCGGGGGCCCGTACCGGGGAGCTGTTTTTT. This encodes CASSPGLAGARTGELFF.

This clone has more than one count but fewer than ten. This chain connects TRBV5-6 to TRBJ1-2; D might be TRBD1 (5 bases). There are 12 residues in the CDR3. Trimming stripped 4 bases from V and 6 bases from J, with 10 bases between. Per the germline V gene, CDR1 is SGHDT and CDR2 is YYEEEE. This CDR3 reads CASSPGGDGYTF. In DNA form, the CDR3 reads TGTGCCAGCAGCCCGGGAGGGGATGGCTACACCTTC. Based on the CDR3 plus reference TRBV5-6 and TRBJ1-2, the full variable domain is DAGVTQSPTHLIKTRGQQVTLRCSPKSGHDTVSWYQQALGQGPQFIFQYYEEEERQRGNFPDRFSGHQFPNYSSELNVNALLLGDSALYLCASSPGGDGYTFGSGTRLTVV.

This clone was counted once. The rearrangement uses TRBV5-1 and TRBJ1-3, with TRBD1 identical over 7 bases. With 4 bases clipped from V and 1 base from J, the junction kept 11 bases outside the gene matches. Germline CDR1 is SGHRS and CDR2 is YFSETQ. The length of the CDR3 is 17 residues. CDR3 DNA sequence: TGCGCCAGCAGCCCGGACAGGCCTATCGGGTCTGGAAACACCATATATTTT. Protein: CASSPDRPIGSGNTIYF.

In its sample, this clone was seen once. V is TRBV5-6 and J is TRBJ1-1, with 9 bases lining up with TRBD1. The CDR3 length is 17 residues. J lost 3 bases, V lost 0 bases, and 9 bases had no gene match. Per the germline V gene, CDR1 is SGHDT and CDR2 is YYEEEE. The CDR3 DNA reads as TGTGCCAGCAGCTTGGTGTCGGGACAGGGTACTGACACTGAAGCTTTCTTT. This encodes CASSLVSGQGTDTEAFF. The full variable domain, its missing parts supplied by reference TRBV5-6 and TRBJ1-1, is DAGVTQSPTHLIKTRGQQVTLRCSPKSGHDTVSWYQQALGQGPQFIFQYYEEEERQRGNFPDRFSGHQFPNYSSELNVNALLLGDSALYLCASSLVSGQGTDTEAFFGQGTRLTVV.

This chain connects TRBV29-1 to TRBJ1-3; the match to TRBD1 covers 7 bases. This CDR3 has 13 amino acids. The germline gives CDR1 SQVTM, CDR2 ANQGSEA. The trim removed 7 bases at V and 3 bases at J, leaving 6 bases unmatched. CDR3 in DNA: TGCAGCGCACTCGACAGGGATGGAAACACCATATATTTT. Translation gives CSALDRDGNTIYF.